This TCR beta chain was documented in a study of blood T cell repertoires in COVID-19. Between the trimmed V and J ends, which lost 4 bases and 0 bases, there was a span of 10 bases. Germline lookup yields CDR1 ENHRY and CDR2 SYGVKD. This CDR3 comprises 15 residues. Sequencing used immunoSEQ multiplex PCR; TCRdb keeps in-frame clones, though not all of them. The sample yields around 300,000 clones, approximately 90% seen once. The clonotype was recovered from a woman under 40 with COVID-19, enrolled during active disease. This chain uses TRBV10-3 with TRBJ2-4; possibly TRBD1 for D (6 bases). Sequencing input: peripheral blood. CDR3 residues: CAISAGQSAKNIQYF. Here the CDR3 DNA reads TGTGCCATCAGTGCGGGACAATCAGCCAAAAACATTCAGTACTTC.